This T cell receptor (beta chain) is from a study of blood T cell repertoires in COVID-19. About the study: Nucleic acid was either cDNA or gDNA, and it came from T cells, B-cell-depleted T cells, or PBMCs.

This CDR3 spans 14 amino acids. Germline values: CDR1 LGHDT, CDR2 YNNKEL (reference sequence). V was shortened by 4 bases and J by 5 bases, with 13 bases between the two germline ends. The table came from immunoSEQ multiplex PCR; TCRdb's copy has only in-frame clones and leaves some out. The repertoire holds roughly 200,000 clones, with under 90% as singletons. The sample consisted of peripheral blood. V usage is TRBV3-1 (or the pseudogene TRBV3-2) and J usage is TRBJ2-3; D is possibly TRBD2 (5 bases). The TCR was taken from a woman older than 75 with COVID-19, enrolled during active disease. The CDR3 DNA sequence: TGTGCCAGCAGCCCCATCGGGGTCCAAGATACGCAGTATTTT. Translation gives CASSPIGVQDTQYF.